This T cell receptor beta chain was sequenced for a study of T cell responses to AZD1222 COVID-19 vaccine. Study-level points and caveats: Sampling captured repertoires only after the peak T cell response. Vaccine-related CD4 TCRs covered spike, predominating at 160-218 and 743-854. Females outnumbered males among donors, who were mostly white British; clonal diversity was possibly underestimated. Just a handful of AZD1222 recipients tested seropositive at baseline.

Note on this clone: Its matching antigen is unknown.

Only in-frame clones appear in the TCRdb table, and some are missing; sequencing was by immunoSEQ multiplex PCR. The sample yields 200,000 or so clones, over 80% seen once. The TCR comes from an adult in good health. The sample consisted of peripheral blood, taken on day 0 of AZD1222 vaccination.

CDR3 bases: TGTGCCAGCAGTTACTCGTCCTATCTGGGGACTGAAGCTTTCTTT. It encodes CASSYSSYLGTEAFF. This sequence joins TRBV6-5 and TRBJ1-1; no clear D. V was pared by 0 bases and J by 5 bases, with 13 bases between. CDR1 is MNHEY, CDR2 SVGAGI, per germline. The CDR3 is 15 amino acids.